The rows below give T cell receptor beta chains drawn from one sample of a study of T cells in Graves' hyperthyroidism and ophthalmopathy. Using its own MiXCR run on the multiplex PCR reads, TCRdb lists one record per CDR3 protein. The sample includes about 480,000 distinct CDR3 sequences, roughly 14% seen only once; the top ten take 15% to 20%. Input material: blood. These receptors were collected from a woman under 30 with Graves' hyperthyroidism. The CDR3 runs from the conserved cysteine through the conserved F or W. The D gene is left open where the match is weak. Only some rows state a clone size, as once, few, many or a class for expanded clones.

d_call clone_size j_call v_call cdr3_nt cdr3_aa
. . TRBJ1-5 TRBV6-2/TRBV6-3 TGTGCCGTTGGTAGCAATCAGCCCCAGCATTTT CAVGSNQPQHF
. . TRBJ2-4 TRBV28 TGTGCCAGCAGGGGCGGAGGGCTAGCCAAAAACATTCAGTACTTC CASRGGGLAKNIQYF
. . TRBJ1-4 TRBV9 TGTGCCAGCAGCGCCGGTCCCGACAGGCCGGAACAACTGTTTTTT CASSAGPDRPEQLFF
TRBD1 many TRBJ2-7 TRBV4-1 TGCGCCAGCAGCCAATTATTCGACAGGGGCGAGCAGTACTTC CASSQLFDRGEQYF
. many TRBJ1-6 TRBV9 TGTGCCAGCAGCGTAGACGGAAATAATTCACCCCTCCACTTT CASSVDGNNSPLHF
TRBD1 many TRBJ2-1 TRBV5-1 TGCGCCAGCAGGGGGGACAGGGAGTATGGTGAGCAGTTCTTC CASRGDREYGEQFF
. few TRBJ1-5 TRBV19 TGTGCCAGTAGCTTACCGGGACTGAACATGAGGAGCAATCAGCCCCAGCATTTT CASSLPGLNMRSNQPQHF
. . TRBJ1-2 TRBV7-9 TGTGCCAGCAGCTCCATCCCCGACAGACAGGAGCCGGGTGGCTACACCTTC CASSSIPDRQEPGGYTF
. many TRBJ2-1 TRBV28 TGTGCCAGCAGTTTATATAGCCGGTACAATGAGCAGTTCTTC CASSLYSRYNEQFF
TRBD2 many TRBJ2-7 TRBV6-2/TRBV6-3 TGTGCCAGCATGGTAGCGGGATCCTACGAGCAGTACTTC CASMVAGSYEQYF
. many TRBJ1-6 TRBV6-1 TGTGCCAGCACTCAGGAGGCACTCGGCCTCCACTTT CASTQEALGLHF
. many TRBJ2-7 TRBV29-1 TGCAGCGTGGGACGGAACTACGAGCAGTACTTC CSVGRNYEQYF
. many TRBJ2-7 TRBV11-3 TGTGCCAGCAGCTTAGTTCTTACAGGAGGAGAGCAGTACTTC CASSLVLTGGEQYF
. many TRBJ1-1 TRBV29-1 TGCAGCGTTGACGTAGGGTCCTCTGAAGCTTTCTTT CSVDVGSSEAFF
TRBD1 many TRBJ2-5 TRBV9 TGTGCCAGCAGCGTAGAGGGACAGGCGGAAGAGACCCAGTACTTC CASSVEGQAEETQYF
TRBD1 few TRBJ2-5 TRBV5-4 TGTGCCAGCAGCCACAGGGGGCCAGAGACCCAGTACTTC CASSHRGPETQYF
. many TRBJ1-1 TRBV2 TGTGCCAGCAGTGAATTTTTTACGGGTAGTGGGTCTGAAGCTTTCTTT CASSEFFTGSGSEAFF
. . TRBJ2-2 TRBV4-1 TGCGCCAGCAGCCGGCCGACAGTGCCGAACACCGGGGAGCTGTTTTTT CASSRPTVPNTGELFF
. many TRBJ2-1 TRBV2 TGTGCCAGCAGTGACGGCGTGTTGTACAATGAGCAGTTCTTC CASSDGVLYNEQFF
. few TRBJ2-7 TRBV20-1 TGCAGTGCTAGTCGAGCGGAGAGCTACGAGCAGTACTTC CSASRAESYEQYF
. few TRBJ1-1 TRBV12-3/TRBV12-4 TGTGCCAGCAGTCCCTCCGGGGACACTGAAGCTTTCTTT CASSPSGDTEAFF
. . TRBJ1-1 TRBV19 TGTGCCAGTAGTATACGGCCCGGGGTCATGAACACTGAAGCTTTCTTT CASSIRPGVMNTEAFF
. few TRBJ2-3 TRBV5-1 TGCGCCAACAGCTTGGATGGGAGCAGGACAGATACGCAGTATTTT CANSLDGSRTDTQYF
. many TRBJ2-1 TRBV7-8 TGTGCCAGCAGCTTAGACGTTTGGGATGAGCAGTTCTTC CASSLDVWDEQFF
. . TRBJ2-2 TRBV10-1 TGCGCCAGCAGTGAGTTAGAAGAACCCGGGGAGCTGTTTTTT CASSELEEPGELFF
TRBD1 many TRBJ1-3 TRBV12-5 TGTGCTAGTGGTTTGGCTATGACAGGGTTCGGAAACACCATATATTTT CASGLAMTGFGNTIYF
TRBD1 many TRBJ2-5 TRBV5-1 TGCGCCAGCAGCCCCGGGACAGGGGGCGCTCAACTCCAAGAGACCCAGTACTTC CASSPGTGGAQLQETQYF
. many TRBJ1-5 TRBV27 TGTGCCAGTTCTGGTAGGGGTCACAATCAGCCCCAGCATTTT CASSGRGHNQPQHF
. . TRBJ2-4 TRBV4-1 TGCGCCAGCAGCCAGAAGGAGAGCGGGTTTGGCATTCAGTACTTC CASSQKESGFGIQYF
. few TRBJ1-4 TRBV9 TGTGCCAGCAGCGTTTCCGCTAGTGAAAAACTGTTTTTT CASSVSASEKLFF
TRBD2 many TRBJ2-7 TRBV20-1 TGCAGTGCTAGAAAAGGCGGGAGTATCGACGAGCAGTACTTC CSARKGGSIDEQYF
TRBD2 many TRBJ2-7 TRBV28 TGTGCCAGCAGCGGGGGACTAGCGAGGTCCTACGAGCAGTACTTC CASSGGLARSYEQYF
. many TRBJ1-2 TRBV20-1 TGCAGTGCCTCCTACAGATCCTACTATGGCTACACCTTC CSASYRSYYGYTF
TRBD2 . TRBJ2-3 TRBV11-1 TGTGCCAGCAGAAAGTACGGGACTAGCGGGAACACAGATACGCAGTATTTT CASRKYGTSGNTDTQYF
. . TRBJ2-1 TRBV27 TGTGCCAGCAGATCGGGTGAAAGGCGCAATGAGCAGTTCTTC CASRSGERRNEQFF
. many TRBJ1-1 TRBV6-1 TGTGCCAGCAGCCGCTCCCGCGTCGAGGCTTTCTTT CASSRSRVEAFF
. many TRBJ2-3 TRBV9 TGTGCCAGCAGCCCCAAACCTACCGGGGGAGATACGCAGTATTTT CASSPKPTGGDTQYF
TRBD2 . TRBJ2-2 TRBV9 TGTGCCAGCAGCGATAGCGGGAGTACCGGGGAGCTGTTTTTT CASSDSGSTGELFF
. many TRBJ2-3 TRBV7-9 TGTGCCAGCGGGGGGATCGGCACAGATACGCAGTATTTT CASGGIGTDTQYF
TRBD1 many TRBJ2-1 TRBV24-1 TGTGCCACCAGTGATTCGGCCGGAGACAGGGGCTACAATGAGCAGTTCTTC CATSDSAGDRGYNEQFF
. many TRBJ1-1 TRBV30 TGTGCCTGGGATCAGGGGTCCACTGAAGCTTTCTTT CAWDQGSTEAFF
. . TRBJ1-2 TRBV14 TGTGCCAGCAGCCAATTATTAGAGAACTATGGCTACACCTTC CASSQLLENYGYTF
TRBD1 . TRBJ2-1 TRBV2 TGTGCCAGCAGTGAAGTAGGACAGGGGATGGATGAGCAGTTCTTC CASSEVGQGMDEQFF
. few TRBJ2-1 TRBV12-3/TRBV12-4 TGTGCCAGCGGAACCCTACAGGAGGGCACTTCCTACAATGAGCAGTTCTTC CASGTLQEGTSYNEQFF
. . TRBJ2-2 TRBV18 TGTGCCAGCTCCTCCCCTGGAGGGGGATTTTTTGCGAACACCGGGGAGCTGTTTTTT CASSSPGGGFFANTGELFF